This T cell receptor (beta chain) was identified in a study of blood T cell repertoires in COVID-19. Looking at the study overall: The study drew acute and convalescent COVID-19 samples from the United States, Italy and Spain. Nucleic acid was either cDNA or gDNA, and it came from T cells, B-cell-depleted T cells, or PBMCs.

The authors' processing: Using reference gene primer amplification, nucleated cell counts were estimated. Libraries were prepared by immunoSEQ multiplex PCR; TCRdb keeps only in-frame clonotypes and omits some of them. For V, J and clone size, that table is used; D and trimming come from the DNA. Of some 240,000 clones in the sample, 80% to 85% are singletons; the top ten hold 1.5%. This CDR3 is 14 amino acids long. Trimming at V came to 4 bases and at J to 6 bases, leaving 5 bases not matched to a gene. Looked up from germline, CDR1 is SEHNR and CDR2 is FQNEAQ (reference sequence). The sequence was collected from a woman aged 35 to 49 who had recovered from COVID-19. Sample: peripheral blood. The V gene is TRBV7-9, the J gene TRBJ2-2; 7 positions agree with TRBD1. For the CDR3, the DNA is TGTGCCAGCAGCTCAGGGACAGCGGCCGGGGAGCTGTTTTTT. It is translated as CASSSGTAAGELFF.